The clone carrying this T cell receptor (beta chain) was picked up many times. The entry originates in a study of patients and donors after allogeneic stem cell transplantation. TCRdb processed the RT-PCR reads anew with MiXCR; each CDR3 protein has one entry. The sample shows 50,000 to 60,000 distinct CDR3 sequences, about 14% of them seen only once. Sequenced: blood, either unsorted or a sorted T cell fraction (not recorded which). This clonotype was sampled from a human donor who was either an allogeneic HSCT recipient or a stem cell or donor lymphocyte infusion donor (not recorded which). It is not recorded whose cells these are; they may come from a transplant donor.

CDR3 in DNA: TGTGCCAGCAGCATACCGGGACTAGCTCCGAATGAGCAGTTCTTC. It is translated as CASSIPGLAPNEQFF. The rearrangement links TRBV3-1 to TRBJ2-1; 9 bases are shared with TRBD2. Per the germline V gene, CDR1 is LGHDT and CDR2 is YNNKEL (reference sequence). This CDR3 comprises 15 residues. The trim removed 5 bases at V and 7 bases at J, leaving 9 bases unmatched.